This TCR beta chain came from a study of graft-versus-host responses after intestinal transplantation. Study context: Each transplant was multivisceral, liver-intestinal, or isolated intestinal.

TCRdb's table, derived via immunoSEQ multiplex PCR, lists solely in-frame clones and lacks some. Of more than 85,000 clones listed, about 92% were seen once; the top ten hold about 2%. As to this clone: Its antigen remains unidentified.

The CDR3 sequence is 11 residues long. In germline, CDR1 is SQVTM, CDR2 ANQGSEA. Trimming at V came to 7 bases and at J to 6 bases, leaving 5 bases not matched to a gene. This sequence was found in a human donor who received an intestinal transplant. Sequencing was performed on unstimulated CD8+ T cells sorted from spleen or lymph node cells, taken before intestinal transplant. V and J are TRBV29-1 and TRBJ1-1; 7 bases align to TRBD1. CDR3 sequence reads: CSARQGAEAFF. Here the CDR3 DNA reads TGCAGCGCTCGACAGGGCGCTGAAGCTTTCTTT.